This T cell receptor (beta chain) was sequenced for a study of early T cells in non-severe SARS-CoV-2 infection. Points from the study as a whole: A preference for anti-spike CD8 responses marked VDJdb matching, which missed private and CD4 specificities.

Trimming took 0 bases from V and 0 from J; bases not matched to a gene: 2. CDR3 length: 16 residues. Germline V lookup: CDR1 KGHSY, CDR2 FQNENV. TCRdb redid the calling of the 5' RACE reads with MiXCR, one entry per CDR3 protein. The repertoire holds 46,000 or so distinct CDR3 sequences, with nearly 7.5% as singletons. In its sample, this clonotype was seen a few times. What it binds is not known. V and J are TRBV16 and TRBJ2-5; 9 positions match TRBD1. Sequencing was performed on whole blood. The source of this sequence is an adult who was a healthcare worker with PCR-confirmed SARS-CoV-2 infection or an uninfected control (not recorded which). The CDR3 is CASSQSGQGYQETQYF. The CDR3 bases are TGTGCCAGCAGCCAATCTGGACAGGGGTACCAAGAGACCCAGTACTTC.